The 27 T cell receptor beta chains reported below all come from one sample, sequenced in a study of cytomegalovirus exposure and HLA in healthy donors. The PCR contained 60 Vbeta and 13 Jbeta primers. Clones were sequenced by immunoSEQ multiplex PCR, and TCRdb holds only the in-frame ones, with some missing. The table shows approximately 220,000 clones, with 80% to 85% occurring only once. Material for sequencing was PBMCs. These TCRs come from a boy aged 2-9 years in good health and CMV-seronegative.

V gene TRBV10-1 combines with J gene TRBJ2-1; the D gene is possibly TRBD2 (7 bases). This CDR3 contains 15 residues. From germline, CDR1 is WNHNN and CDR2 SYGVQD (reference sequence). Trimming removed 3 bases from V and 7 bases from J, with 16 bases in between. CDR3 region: CASSDAGAILNEQFF. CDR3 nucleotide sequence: TGCGCCAGCAGTGACGCGGGGGCAATTCTGAATGAGCAGTTCTTC.

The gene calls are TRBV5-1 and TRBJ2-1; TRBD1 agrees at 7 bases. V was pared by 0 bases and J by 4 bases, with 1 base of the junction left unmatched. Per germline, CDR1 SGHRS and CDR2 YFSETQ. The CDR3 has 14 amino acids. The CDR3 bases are TGCGCCAGCAGCTTGGGGACAGGATACAATGAGCAGTTCTTC. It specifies CASSLGTGYNEQFF.

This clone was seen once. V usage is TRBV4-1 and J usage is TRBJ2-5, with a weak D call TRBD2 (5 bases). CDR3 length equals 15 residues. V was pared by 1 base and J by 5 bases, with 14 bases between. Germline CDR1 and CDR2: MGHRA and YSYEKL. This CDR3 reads CASSQGRELDETQYF. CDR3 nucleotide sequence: TGCGCCAGCAGCCAAGGAAGGGAACTAGATGAGACCCAGTACTTC.

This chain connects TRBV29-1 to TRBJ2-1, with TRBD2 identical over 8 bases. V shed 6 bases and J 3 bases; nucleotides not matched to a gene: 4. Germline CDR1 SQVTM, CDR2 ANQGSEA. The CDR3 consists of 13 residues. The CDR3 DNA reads TGCAGCGTGACTAGCGCAAACTACAATGAGCAGTTCTTC. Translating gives CSVTSANYNEQFF.

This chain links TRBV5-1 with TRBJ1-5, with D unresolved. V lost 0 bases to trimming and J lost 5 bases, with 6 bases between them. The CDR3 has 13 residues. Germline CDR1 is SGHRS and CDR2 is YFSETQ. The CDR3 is CASSLAGDQPQHF. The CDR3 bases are TGCGCCAGCAGCTTGGCCGGGGATCAGCCCCAGCATTTT.

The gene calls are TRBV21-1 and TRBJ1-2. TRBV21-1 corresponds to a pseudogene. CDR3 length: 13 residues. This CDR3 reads CASSNGTRYGYTF. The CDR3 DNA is TGTGCCAGCAGCAACGGTACCCGCTATGGCTACACCTTC.

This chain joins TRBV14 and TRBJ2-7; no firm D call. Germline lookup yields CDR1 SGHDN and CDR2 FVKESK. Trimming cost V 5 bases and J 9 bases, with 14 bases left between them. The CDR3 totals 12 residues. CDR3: CASSATSRGQYF. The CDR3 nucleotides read TGTGCCAGCAGCGCGACCTCACGCGGGCAGTACTTC.

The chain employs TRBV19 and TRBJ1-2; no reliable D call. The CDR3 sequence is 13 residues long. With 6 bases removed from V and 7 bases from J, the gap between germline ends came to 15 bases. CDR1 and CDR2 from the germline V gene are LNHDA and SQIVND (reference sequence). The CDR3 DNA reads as TGTGCCAGTAGGGAGGGAGGACTCCCTGGCTACACCTTC. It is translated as CASREGGLPGYTF.

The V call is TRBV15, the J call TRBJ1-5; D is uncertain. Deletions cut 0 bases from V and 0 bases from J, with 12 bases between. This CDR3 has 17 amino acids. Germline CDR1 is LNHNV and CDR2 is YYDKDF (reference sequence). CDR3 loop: CATSRDYSGDSNQPQHF. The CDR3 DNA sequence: TGTGCCACCAGCAGAGATTACAGCGGGGATAGCAATCAGCCCCAGCATTTT.

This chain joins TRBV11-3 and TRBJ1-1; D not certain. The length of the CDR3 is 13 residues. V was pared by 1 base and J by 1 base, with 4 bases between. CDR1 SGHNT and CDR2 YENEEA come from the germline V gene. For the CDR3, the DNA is TGTGCCAGCAGCTTAGGCGAGAACACTGAAGCTTTCTTT. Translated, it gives CASSLGENTEAFF. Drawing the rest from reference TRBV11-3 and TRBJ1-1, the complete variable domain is EAGVVQSPRYKIIEKKQPVAFWCNPISGHNTLYWYLQNLGQGPELLIRYENEEAVDDSQLPKDRFSAERLKGVDSTLKIQPAELGDSAVYLCASSLGENTEAFFGQGTRLTVV.

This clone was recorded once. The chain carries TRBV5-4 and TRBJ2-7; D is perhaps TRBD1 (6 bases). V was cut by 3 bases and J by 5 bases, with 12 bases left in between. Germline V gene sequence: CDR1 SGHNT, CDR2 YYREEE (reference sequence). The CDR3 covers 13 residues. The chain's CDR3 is CASSSQGINEQYF. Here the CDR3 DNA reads TGTGCCAGCAGCTCGCAGGGGATCAACGAGCAGTACTTC.

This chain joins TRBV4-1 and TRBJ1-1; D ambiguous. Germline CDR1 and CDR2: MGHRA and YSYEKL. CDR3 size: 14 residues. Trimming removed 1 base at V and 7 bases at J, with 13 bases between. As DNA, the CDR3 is TGCGCCAGCAGCCAAGTGGCGGGCCTGAATGAAGCTTTCTTT. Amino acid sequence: CASSQVAGLNEAFF.

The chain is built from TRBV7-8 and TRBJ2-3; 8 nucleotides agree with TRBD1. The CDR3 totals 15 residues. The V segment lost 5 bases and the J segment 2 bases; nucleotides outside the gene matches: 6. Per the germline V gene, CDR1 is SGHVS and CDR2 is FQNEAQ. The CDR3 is CASSQGQGNTDTQYF. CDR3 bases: TGTGCCAGCAGCCAAGGACAGGGTAACACAGATACGCAGTATTTT.

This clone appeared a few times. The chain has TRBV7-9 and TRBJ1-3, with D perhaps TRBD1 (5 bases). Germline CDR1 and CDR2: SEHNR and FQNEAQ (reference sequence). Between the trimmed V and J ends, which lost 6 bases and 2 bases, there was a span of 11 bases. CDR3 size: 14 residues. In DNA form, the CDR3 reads TGTGCCAGCAGAATAGGGGTAACTGGAAACACCATATATTTT. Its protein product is CASRIGVTGNTIYF.

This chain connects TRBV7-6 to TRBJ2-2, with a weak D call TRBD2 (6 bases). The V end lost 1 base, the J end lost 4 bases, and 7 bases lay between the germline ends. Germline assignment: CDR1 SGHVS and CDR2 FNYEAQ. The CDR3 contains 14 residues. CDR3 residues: CASSLEAGTGELFF. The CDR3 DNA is TGTGCCAGCAGCTTAGAAGCGGGCACCGGGGAGCTGTTTTTT.

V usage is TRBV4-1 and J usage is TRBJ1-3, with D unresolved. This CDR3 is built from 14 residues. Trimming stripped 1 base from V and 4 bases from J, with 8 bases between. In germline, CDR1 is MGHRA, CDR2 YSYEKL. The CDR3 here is CASSQGHSGNTIYF. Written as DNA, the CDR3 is TGCGCCAGCAGCCAAGGACATTCCGGAAACACCATATATTTT.

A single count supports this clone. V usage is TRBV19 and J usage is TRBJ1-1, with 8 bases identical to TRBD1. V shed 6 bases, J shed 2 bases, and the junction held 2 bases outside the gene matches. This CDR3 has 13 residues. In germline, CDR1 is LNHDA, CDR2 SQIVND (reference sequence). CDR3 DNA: TGTGCCAGTAGCGGACAGGGCAACACTGAAGCTTTCTTT. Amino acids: CASSGQGNTEAFF.

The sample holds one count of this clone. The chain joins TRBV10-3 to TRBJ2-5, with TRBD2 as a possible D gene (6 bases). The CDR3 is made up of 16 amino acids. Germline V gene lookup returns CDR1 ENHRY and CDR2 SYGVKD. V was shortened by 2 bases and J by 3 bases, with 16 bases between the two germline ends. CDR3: CAISETPVAGKETQYF. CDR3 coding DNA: TGTGCCATCAGTGAGACCCCGGTCGCGGGGAAAGAGACCCAGTACTTC.

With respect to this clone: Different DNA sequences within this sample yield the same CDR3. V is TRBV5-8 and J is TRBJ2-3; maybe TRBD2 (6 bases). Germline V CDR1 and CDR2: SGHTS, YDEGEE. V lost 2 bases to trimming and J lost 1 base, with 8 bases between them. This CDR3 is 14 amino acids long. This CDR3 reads CASSLASGTDTQYF. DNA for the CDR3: TGTGCCAGCAGCTTAGCTAGCGGCACAGATACGCAGTATTTT.

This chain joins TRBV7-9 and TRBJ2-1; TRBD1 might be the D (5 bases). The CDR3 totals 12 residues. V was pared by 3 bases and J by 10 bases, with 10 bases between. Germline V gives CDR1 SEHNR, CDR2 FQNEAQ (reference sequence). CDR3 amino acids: CASSLGQTEQFF. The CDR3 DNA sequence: TGTGCCAGCAGCTTGGGGCAGACGGAGCAGTTCTTC.

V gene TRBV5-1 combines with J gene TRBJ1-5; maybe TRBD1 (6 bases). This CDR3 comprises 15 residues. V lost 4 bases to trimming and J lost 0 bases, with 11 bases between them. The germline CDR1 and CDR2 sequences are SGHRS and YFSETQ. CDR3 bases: TGCGCCAGCAGCGAGGGGGATCCTAGCAATCAGCCCCAGCATTTT. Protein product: CASSEGDPSNQPQHF.

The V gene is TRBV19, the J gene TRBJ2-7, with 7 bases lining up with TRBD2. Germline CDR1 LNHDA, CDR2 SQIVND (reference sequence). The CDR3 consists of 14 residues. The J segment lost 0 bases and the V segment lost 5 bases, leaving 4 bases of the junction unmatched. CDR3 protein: CASSRLAASYEQYF. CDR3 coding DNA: TGTGCCAGTAGTCGCCTAGCGGCCTCCTACGAGCAGTACTTC.

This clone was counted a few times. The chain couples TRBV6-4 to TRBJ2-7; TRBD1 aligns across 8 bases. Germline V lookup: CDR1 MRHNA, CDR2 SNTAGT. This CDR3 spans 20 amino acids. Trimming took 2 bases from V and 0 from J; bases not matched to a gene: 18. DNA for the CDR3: TGTGCCAGCAGTGACCCCTTGAACGATAGACAGGGGCGATACTCCTACGAGCAGTACTTC. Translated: CASSDPLNDRQGRYSYEQYF.

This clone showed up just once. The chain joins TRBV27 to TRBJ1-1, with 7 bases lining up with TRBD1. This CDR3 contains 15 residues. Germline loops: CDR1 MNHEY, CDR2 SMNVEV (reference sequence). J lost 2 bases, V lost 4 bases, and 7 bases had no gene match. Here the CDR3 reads CASSSGTASNTEAFF. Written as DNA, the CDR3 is TGTGCCAGCAGTTCCGGGACAGCATCCAACACTGAAGCTTTCTTT.

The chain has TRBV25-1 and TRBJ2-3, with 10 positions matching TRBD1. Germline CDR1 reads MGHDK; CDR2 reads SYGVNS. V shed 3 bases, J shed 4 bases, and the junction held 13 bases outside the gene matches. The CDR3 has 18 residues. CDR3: CASSDWTGGTASADTQYF. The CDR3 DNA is TGTGCCAGCAGTGACTGGACAGGGGGGACGGCCAGCGCAGATACGCAGTATTTT. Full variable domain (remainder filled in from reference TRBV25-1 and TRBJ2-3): EADIYQTPRYLVIGTGKKITLECSQTMGHDKMYWYQQDPGMELHLIHYSYGVNSTEKGDLSSESTVSRIRTEHFPLTLESARPSHTSQYLCASSDWTGGTASADTQYFGPGTRLTVL.

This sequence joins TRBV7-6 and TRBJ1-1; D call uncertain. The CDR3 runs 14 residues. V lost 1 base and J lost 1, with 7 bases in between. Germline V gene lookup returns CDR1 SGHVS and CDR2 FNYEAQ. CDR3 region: CASSLGAANTEAFF. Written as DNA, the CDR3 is TGTGCCAGCAGCTTAGGCGCGGCGAACACTGAAGCTTTCTTT.

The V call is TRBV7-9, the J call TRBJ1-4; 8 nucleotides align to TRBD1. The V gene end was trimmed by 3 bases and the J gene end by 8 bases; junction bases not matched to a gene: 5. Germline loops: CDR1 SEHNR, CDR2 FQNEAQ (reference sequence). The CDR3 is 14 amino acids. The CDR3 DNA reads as TGTGCCAGCAGCTTTATACAGGGGGGAGAAAAACTGTTTTTT. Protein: CASSFIQGGEKLFF.